This T cell receptor beta chain was identified during a study of tumor-infiltrating lymphocytes in primary liver carcinoma. Turning to the study itself: The study enrolled male and female patients aged 30 to 69 years. Samples returned roughly 3.65 to 7.13 million productive TCRbeta reads, a yield that was similar across tissue types. General study findings and limits: Tumor region pairs overlapped more than did tumor-adjacent and tumor-blood pairs.

On this clonotype itself: Its antigen is not identified.

This CDR3 is built from 12 residues. Germline loops: CDR1 SQVTM, CDR2 ANQGSEA. The ends were cut back, 6 bases at V and 10 bases at J, with 18 bases in the middle. A primer matching the constant region was used to make TCR beta cDNA from approximately 500 ng of total RNA. ARM-PCR, slightly modified, supplied the TCR beta libraries through three nested multiplex PCR rounds. In the first two PCR rounds, TRBV1-TRBV30 forward primers were paired with a C-beta reverse primer, and each round lasted about 9 cycles. TCRdb used MiXCR to reprocess the multiplex PCR reads, holding one entry per CDR3 protein. Found here are about 190,000 distinct CDR3 sequences, 85% of them singletons; the top ten hold about a sixth. Taking about 18-32 mg of unsorted bulk tissue, the authors co-extracted RNA and DNA. Subjects presented with primary liver carcinoma managed by surgical resection.

The chain has TRBV29-1 and TRBJ1-2; no definite D call. Material for sequencing was tumor tissue from primary liver carcinoma. This receptor was taken from a man aged 35 to 55 with primary liver carcinoma and hepatitis B virus infection. CDR3 nucleotides: TGCAGCGTCATGATAGGGAGGGAGGACTACACCTTC. The encoded protein is CSVMIGREDYTF.